This T cell receptor beta chain was identified in a study of blood T cells in healthy people across ages. Study observations and caveats: Per million T cells, TCR beta diversity dropped about linearly as age rose.

On this clonotype itself: Its antigen is unidentified.

From germline, CDR1 is SGHTA and CDR2 FQGNSA. This CDR3 spans 13 amino acids. Between the trimmed V and J ends, which lost 5 bases and 3 bases, there was a span of 10 bases. A second PCR of 7 to 11 cycles used a sample-barcoded 5' primer and a J-beta primer mix. Each single sample gave us at least 3 million CDR3-containing paired-end reads. TCRdb redid the calling of the 5' RACE reads with MiXCR, one entry per CDR3 protein. The data contain around 650,000 distinct CDR3 sequences, about 34% of them singletons. Donors were healthy Caucasian individuals from Russia aged about 6 to 90. The TCR was taken from a woman older than 75 in good health. The sequenced sample was blood. The chain uses TRBV7-2 and TRBJ1-2; D not certain. The CDR3 bases are TGTGCCAGCAGCGCAGGCTTGGACTATGGCTACACCTTC. This sequence encodes CASSAGLDYGYTF.